This TCR beta chain was documented in a study of molecular identifiers for immune sequencing clone quantification. This clonotype has more than one count but fewer than ten. What it binds is not known. Study outcomes and limitations: Over 97% of effector molecules, yet under 1% of naive-cell molecules, were held by clones above 20 RNA copies.

The sorting of naive CD8 T cells used the CD8+CD4-CCR7+CD45RA+ phenotype. The CDR3 has 15 residues. The junction had 7 bases not matched to a gene; V was cut back by 7 bases and J by 4 bases. Looked up from germline, CDR1 is LNHDA and CDR2 is SQIVND (reference sequence). TCRdb recomputed calls from the PCR reads with MiXCR, one row per CDR3 protein. The sample records about 500,000 distinct CDR3 sequences, less than 30% being singletons. The origin of this receptor is a human donor in good health. Some libraries in this study had Jurkat cell RNA spiked in. The rearrangement links TRBV19 to TRBJ2-1; 10 bases match TRBD2. The sequenced sample consisted of naive CD8+ T cells from blood, with Jurkat cell RNA spiked in. The sample's subset: FACS-sorted CD8+CD4-CCR7+CD45RA+ naive T cells. The DNA of the CDR3 is TGTGCCAGTAAAAGAGCTAGCGGGAGTTACAATGAGCAGTTCTTC. This sequence encodes CASKRASGSYNEQFF.